This TCR beta chain was captured in a study of CD4 T cells in relation to SARS-CoV-2 and coronaviruses. Unexposed donor CD4+ T cells date from 2011-2018, before the COVID-19 pandemic. After more than eight days of culture, CD4+ T cells were isolated. This clone was seen more than once but under ten times. Its antigen is undetermined. Sequenced by immunoSEQ multiplex PCR; TCRdb stores in-frame clones only, minus some. The sample holds approximately 30,000 clones, 74% seen once. The germline gives CDR1 KGHSH, CDR2 LQKENI. The CDR3 consists of 14 residues. Trimming removed 6 bases from V and 6 bases from J, with 15 bases in between.

The V gene is TRBV18, the J gene TRBJ1-5; a weak D match, TRBD1 (6 bases). The source of this sequence is a human donor in good health. Sequencing was done on a sample of CD4+ T cells from PBMCs, cultured in vitro. The CDR3 DNA sequence: TGTGCCAGCTCTCAGGGCGGGGGGCTTCAGCCCCAGCATTTT. Amino acids: CASSQGGGLQPQHF.